A selection of T cell receptor beta chains follows, all from one sample in a study of cytomegalovirus exposure and HLA in healthy donors. Libraries were prepared by immunoSEQ multiplex PCR; TCRdb keeps only in-frame clonotypes and omits some of them. The repertoire has 130,000 to 150,000 clones, nearly 80% of them found once; the top ten carry 1.5% to 2%. Input material: PBMCs. These receptors originate from a woman under 40 in good health and CMV-seronegative. Both conserved end residues are part of each CDR3. Each record gives: V gene, CDR3 protein.

>TRBV1
CTSSGKEGEQFF
>TRBV6-5
CASSLLQGNNSPLHF
>TRBV27
CASSPSGGDSYNEQFF
>TRBV5-1
CASSWMGQLEETQYF
>TRBV6-6
CASSHSRQGVGEQYF
>TRBV5-1
CASSRDRGNYGYTF
>TRBV11-2
CASSLGNTGLGTEAFF
>TRBV29-1
CSVAGTSGGRTDTQYF
>TRBV7-9
CASSLVQASSTDTQYF
>TRBV5-1
CASSLVGNQPQHF
>TRBV6-1
CASTALGSYEQYF
>TRBV29-1
CSVRTGGGSPLHF
>TRBV13
CASSSTGGGSPLHF
>TRBV30
CAWTPTGGFTDTQYF
>TRBV19
CASSIRRTNEKLFF
>TRBV4-3
CASSQDATRGSPLHF
>TRBV6-1
CASSEGRGAGNTIYF
>TRBV6-5
CASSYRRGLNTEAFF
>TRBV2
CATSTDMNTEAFF
>TRBV7-6
CASSAGLMNTEAFF
>TRBV30
CAWREGSWNTEAFF
>TRBV27
CTSEPPGLAGGEQYF
>TRBV27
CASRRRQDHGYTF